The 19 T cell receptor beta chains below all came from one sample that was sequenced in a study of CD8 T cells in Susac syndrome. RNA in amounts of roughly 0.5 to 1 ug was reverse transcribed with random hexamers. Each CDR3 protein is one row after TCRdb ran MiXCR on the immunoSEQ multiplex PCR reads. The sample has about 160,000 distinct CDR3 sequences; around 90% are singletons. The sample comprised CD4+ T cells from PBMCs. The receptors stem from a human donor in good health.

The chain uses TRBV28 and TRBJ2-3; D call uncertain. The V gene's germline CDR1 is MDHEN and CDR2 SYDVKM. This CDR3 contains 14 residues. V dropped 10 bases and J dropped 0 bases, with 14 bases sitting between them. Here the CDR3 DNA reads TGTGCCACTACTCGGGCGGTTAGCACAGATACGCAGTATTTT. Translation: CATTRAVSTDTQYF. Full variable domain (rest looked up from reference TRBV28 and TRBJ2-3): DVKVTQSSRYLVKRTGEKVFLECVQDMDHENMFWYRQDPGLGLRLIYFSYDVKMKEKGDIPEGYSVSREKKERFSLILESASTNQTSMYLCATTRAVSTDTQYFGPGTRLTVL.

V and J are TRBV7-2 and TRBJ2-7; the D gene is possibly TRBD2 (5 bases). The CDR3 is 14 residues long. Trimming stripped 5 bases from V and 3 bases from J, with 14 bases between. The germline CDR1 and CDR2 sequences are SGHTA and FQGNSA. CDR3 in amino acids: CASSPNSGGYEQYF. Here the CDR3 DNA reads TGTGCCAGCAGCCCTAACAGCGGTGGCTACGAGCAGTACTTC.

The gene calls are TRBV7-2 and TRBJ2-4; perhaps D is TRBD1 or TRBD2 (5 bases each). V was shortened by 3 bases and J by 7 bases, with 13 bases between the two germline ends. This CDR3 comprises 14 residues. The germline gives CDR1 SGHTA, CDR2 FQGNSA. CDR3 sequence: CASSFDGTGNIQYF. In DNA, the CDR3 is TGTGCCAGCAGCTTTGACGGGACGGGGAACATTCAGTACTTC. The whole variable domain, remainder taken from reference TRBV7-2 and TRBJ2-4, is GAGVSQSPSNKVTEKGKDVELRCDPISGHTALYWYRQSLGQGLEFLIYFQGNSAPDKSGLPSDRFSAERTGGSVSTLTIQRTQQEDSAVYLCASSFDGTGNIQYFGAGTRLSVL.

The chain joins TRBV7-9 to TRBJ2-1; D tentatively reads TRBD1 or TRBD2 (5 bases each). This CDR3 is 15 amino acids long. V was clipped by 5 bases and J by 2 bases, with 13 bases between them. The germline CDR1 and CDR2 sequences are SEHNR and FQNEAQ (reference sequence). The CDR3 region is CASSLGTHAYNEQFF. The CDR3 region has the DNA TGTGCCAGCAGCCTCGGGACGCATGCCTACAATGAGCAGTTCTTC. The variable domain in full, completed from reference TRBV7-9 and TRBJ2-1, reads DTGVSQNPRHKITKRGQNVTFRCDPISEHNRLYWYRQTLGQGPEFLTYFQNEAQLEKSRLLSDRFSAERPKGSFSTLEIQRTEQGDSAMYLCASSLGTHAYNEQFFGPGTRLTVL.

This clonotype was seen only once. J is TRBJ1-5 and V is TRBV6-2 or TRBV6-3, with 8 bases identical to TRBD1. From germline, CDR1 is MNHEY and CDR2 SVGEGT. The V segment lost 2 bases and the J segment 0 bases; nucleotides outside the gene matches: 9. CDR3 size: 18 residues. The CDR3 is CASSYPGTGDYSNQPQHF. The CDR3 coding sequence is TGTGCCAGCAGTTACCCAGGGACAGGTGACTATAGCAATCAGCCCCAGCATTTT.

V is TRBV29-1 and J is TRBJ2-7, with D possibly being TRBD1 (6 bases). Trimming cost V 6 bases and J 1 base, with 13 bases left between them. This CDR3 contains 13 residues. Germline V CDR1 and CDR2: SQVTM, ANQGSEA. This CDR3 reads CSVCRGASYEQYF. In DNA, the CDR3 is TGCAGCGTGTGCAGGGGTGCTTCCTACGAGCAGTACTTC.

The V gene is TRBV23-1, the J gene TRBJ2-1, with TRBD2 as a possible D gene (5 bases). TRBV23-1 is reported as an ORF; its role is uncertain. The CDR3 sequence is 14 residues long. The V and J ends lost 1 base and 4 bases respectively, with 8 bases between them. The CDR3 reads CASSQCPGYNEQFF. The DNA for the CDR3 is TGCGCCAGCAGTCAATGTCCGGGGTACAATGAGCAGTTCTTC.

The V and J genes are TRBV18 and TRBJ1-2; no reliable D call. The CDR3 is made up of 16 amino acids. The V end was cut by 3 bases, the J end by 4 bases, with 18 bases between. In germline, CDR1 is KGHSH, CDR2 LQKENI. CDR3 sequence reads: CASSPSSAGTFYGYTF. The CDR3 DNA reads TGTGCCAGCTCACCCTCCTCGGCAGGAACCTTCTATGGCTACACCTTC.

CDR3 amino acids: CASSSTSTGSEQFF. In nucleotides, the CDR3 is TGTGCCAGCAGCTCAACCTCTACCGGGAGTGAGCAGTTCTTC. The V call is TRBV7-3, the J call TRBJ2-1, with D possibly TRBD2 on 6 matching bases. Per the germline V gene, CDR1 is SGHTA and CDR2 is FQGTGA. Trimming took off 4 bases at V and 9 bases at J, with 16 bases between the two ends. This CDR3 is 14 amino acids long.

The chain employs TRBV18 and TRBJ2-5; 14 bases align to TRBD2. Germline values: CDR1 KGHSH, CDR2 LQKENI. V shed 3 bases and J 1 base; nucleotides not matched to a gene: 4. This CDR3 is 17 amino acids long. The CDR3 loop is CASSPWTSGRSQETQYF. CDR3 sequence (DNA): TGTGCCAGCTCACCTTGGACTAGCGGGAGGTCCCAAGAGACCCAGTACTTC.

The chain recombines TRBV6-2 or TRBV6-3 with TRBJ2-5; 8 positions match TRBD1. The CDR3 length is 16 residues. Trimming cost V 1 base and J 5 bases; bases outside gene matches: 9. CDR1 MNHEY and CDR2 SVGEGT come from the germline V gene. CDR3 in DNA: TGTGCCAGCAGTTACTTCGGACGGCAGGGGGCTGAGACCCAGTACTTC. Amino acid sequence: CASSYFGRQGAETQYF.

The chain combines TRBV11-2 with TRBJ2-7; TRBD1 agrees at 11 bases. The germline CDR1 and CDR2 sequences are SGHAT and FQNNGV. The CDR3 consists of 15 residues. The V gene end was trimmed by 2 bases and the J gene end by 7 bases; junction bases not matched to a gene: 7. The CDR3 DNA reads as TGTGCCAGCAGCTTACCCGGACAGGGGGCACGAGAGCAGTACTTC. It codes for CASSLPGQGAREQYF.

The J gene is TRBJ2-5, the V gene TRBV18; TRBD1 might be the D (6 bases). V was shortened by 5 bases and J by 0 bases, with 10 bases between the two germline ends. From germline, CDR1 is KGHSH and CDR2 LQKENI. The CDR3 loop spans 14 amino acids. CDR3 bases: TGTGCCAGCTCATCACGACAGGACCAAGAGACCCAGTACTTC. It translates to CASSSRQDQETQYF.

The rearrangement links TRBV5-6 to TRBJ2-5, with a weak D call TRBD1 (7 bases). Germline values: CDR1 SGHDT, CDR2 YYEEEE. The CDR3 is 15 amino acids. Trimming shortened V by 4 bases and J by 3 bases, and 16 bases separated the two germline ends. CDR3 loop: CASSPLGGGEETQYF. DNA of the CDR3: TGTGCCAGCAGCCCCTTAGGGGGCGGGGAAGAGACCCAGTACTTC. Full variable domain (rest looked up from reference TRBV5-6 and TRBJ2-5): DAGVTQSPTHLIKTRGQQVTLRCSPKSGHDTVSWYQQALGQGPQFIFQYYEEEERQRGNFPDRFSGHQFPNYSSELNVNALLLGDSALYLCASSPLGGGEETQYFGPGTRLLVL.

The CDR3 DNA is TGTGCCAGCTCACCAAAAGAAAGGGGGCTCTCCTACAATGAGCAGTTCTTC. It encodes CASSPKERGLSYNEQFF. The chain joins TRBV18 to TRBJ2-1, with 7 bases fitting TRBD1. The V gene end was trimmed by 2 bases and the J gene end by 0 bases; junction bases not matched to a gene: 7. The germline V gene has CDR1 KGHSH and CDR2 LQKENI. The CDR3 length is 17 residues.

This chain connects TRBV30 to TRBJ2-7; D not resolved. CDR3 length: 13 residues. V was pared by 4 bases and J by 0 bases, with 10 bases between. The germline gives CDR1 GTSNPN, CDR2 SVGIG (reference sequence). DNA for the CDR3: TGTGCCTGGAAAGGGCAGGACTCCTACGAGCAGTACTTC. Protein product: CAWKGQDSYEQYF.

The chain has TRBV11-1 and TRBJ2-5; the D gene is possibly TRBD1 (6 bases). Germline assignment: CDR1 SGHAT and CDR2 FQDESV (reference sequence). The V end was cut by 0 bases, the J end by 3 bases, with 14 bases between. The CDR3 totals 16 residues. The CDR3, as DNA: TGTGCCAGCAGCTTAGCCGCCAACAGGGATGAAGAGACCCAGTACTTC. Encoded protein: CASSLAANRDEETQYF.

For the CDR3, the DNA is TGTGCCAGCAGCTTGCCAGCGGGAGTAAAACAAGTGGATACGCAGTATTTT. It encodes CASSLPAGVKQVDTQYF. The gene calls are TRBV11-2 and TRBJ2-3, with 8 bases matching TRBD2. The CDR3 sequence is 17 residues long. CDR1 and CDR2 (germline): SGHAT, FQNNGV. J was trimmed by 6 bases and V by 3 bases; bases with no gene match: 14. The variable domain in full, completed from reference TRBV11-2 and TRBJ2-3, reads EAGVAQSPRYKIIEKRQSVAFWCNPISGHATLYWYQQILGQGPKLLIQFQNNGVVDDSQLPKDRFSAERLKGVDSTLKIQPAKLEDSAVYLCASSLPAGVKQVDTQYFGPGTRLTVL.

The V gene is TRBV3-1, the J gene TRBJ1-5, with D perhaps matching TRBD1 (6 bases). Germline V gene data show CDR1 as LGHDT and CDR2 as YNNKEL (reference sequence). This CDR3 has 14 amino acids. Trimming shortened V by 1 base and J by 7 bases, and 11 bases separated the two germline ends. The CDR3 sequence is CASSQGPGQQPQHF. CDR3 nucleotide sequence: TGTGCCAGCAGCCAAGGTCCGGGACAACAGCCCCAGCATTTT.